Presented here are 16 T cell receptor beta chains from one specimen sequenced in a study of graft-versus-host responses after intestinal transplantation. The protocol was immunoSEQ multiplex PCR, while the TCRdb copy is restricted to in-frame clones and leaves out a portion. The sample contains 96,000 or so clones, 80% to 95% of which appear only once. No antigens are known for them. The specimen was unstimulated CD4+ T cells sorted from spleen or lymph node cells, collected before intestinal transplant. The source of these receptors is a human donor who received an intestinal transplant.

This rearrangement joins TRBV28 to TRBJ2-1; no reliable D call. With 5 bases removed from V and 2 bases from J, the gap between germline ends came to 13 bases. CDR1 and CDR2 from the germline V gene are MDHEN and SYDVKM. The CDR3 contains 15 residues. CDR3 nucleotide sequence: TGTGCCAGCAGTGCCCGGTTAGTAACCTACAATGAGCAGTTCTTC. Protein: CASSARLVTYNEQFF.

This chain connects TRBV13 to TRBJ1-2, with TRBD1 as a possible D gene (6 bases). CDR1 and CDR2 from the germline V gene are PRHDT and FYEKMQ (reference sequence). V lost 1 base to trimming and J lost 2 bases, with 8 bases between them. The CDR3 has 14 residues. CDR3 sequence reads: CASSLDRANYGYTF. Written as DNA, the CDR3 is TGTGCCAGCAGCTTAGACAGGGCGAACTATGGCTACACCTTC.

The DNA for the CDR3 is TGCAGCGTTTCCCGGGATAGCAATCAGCCCCAGCATTTT. Amino acids: CSVSRDSNQPQHF. J is TRBJ1-5 and V is TRBV29-1; no clear D. The germline V gene encodes CDR1 SQVTM and CDR2 ANQGSEA. The CDR3 extends over 13 amino acids. Trimming shortened V by 5 bases and J by 0 bases, and 8 bases separated the two germline ends.

The chain employs TRBV30 and TRBJ2-2; TRBD2 aligns across 13 bases. The CDR3 consists of 16 residues. Germline CDR1 is GTSNPN and CDR2 is SVGIG (reference sequence). The V and J ends lost 1 base and 6 bases, in that order; junction bases with no gene match: 5. In DNA, the CDR3 is TGTGCCTGGAGTGGCGGACTAGCGGGAGCTCCCGGGGAGCTGTTTTTT. Residues: CAWSGGLAGAPGELFF.

This chain links TRBV18 with TRBJ2-5; 8 nucleotides match TRBD2. The germline CDR1 and CDR2 sequences are KGHSH and LQKENI. The V gene end was trimmed by 5 bases and the J gene end by 4 bases; junction bases not matched to a gene: 3. The CDR3 length is 13 residues. The CDR3 bases are TGTGCCAGCTCATCGGGGGGGAGAGAGACCCAGTACTTC. Protein sequence: CASSSGGRETQYF. The full variable domain, in which reference TRBV18 and TRBJ2-5 provide the parts outside the CDR3, is NAGVMQNPRHLVRRRGQEARLRCSPMKGHSHVYWYRQLPEEGLKFMVYLQKENIIDESGMPKERFSAEFPKEGPSILRIQQVVRGDSAAYFCASSSGGRETQYFGPGTRLLVL.

The sample holds one count of this clone. The chain carries TRBV5-1 and TRBJ1-2, with D perhaps matching TRBD1 (6 bases). Per the germline V gene, CDR1 is SGHRS and CDR2 is YFSETQ. Trimming stripped 4 bases from V and 7 bases from J, with 14 bases between. This CDR3 region has 13 residues. The CDR3 region has the DNA TGCGCCAGCAGCGTCGAACCCAGGGGTGGCTACACCTTC. It yields the protein CASSVEPRGGYTF.

The genes are TRBV6-5 and TRBJ1-1; D is perhaps TRBD1 (5 bases). Germline-derived CDR1 and CDR2 are MNHEY and SVGAGI. V dropped 9 bases and J dropped 9 bases, with 20 bases sitting between them. The CDR3 runs 13 residues. CDR3 coding DNA: TGTGCCAGTACCCTCTCAGCGGGGGAAAAAGCTTTCTTT. Amino acids: CASTLSAGEKAFF.

This chain uses TRBV5-6 with TRBJ1-4; perhaps TRBD1 as D (5 bases). Germline V gives CDR1 SGHDT, CDR2 YYEEEE. The CDR3 spans 16 residues. V lost 3 bases and J lost 0, with 12 bases in between. CDR3 in amino acids: CASSSLDSATNEKLFF. Written as DNA, the CDR3 is TGTGCCAGCAGCTCCCTCGACAGCGCAACTAATGAAAAACTGTTTTTT.

The V gene is TRBV5-1, the J gene TRBJ2-7; D gene uncertain. Per the germline V gene, CDR1 is SGHRS and CDR2 is YFSETQ. CDR3 length: 12 residues. The V gene lost 7 bases and the J gene lost 4 bases, with 12 bases spanning the gap. Here the CDR3 reads CASGRGSYEQYF. CDR3 DNA sequence: TGCGCCAGCGGTCGAGGTTCGTACGAGCAGTACTTC.

The rearrangement uses TRBV2 and TRBJ1-3; maybe TRBD1 (5 bases). CDR3 length: 14 residues. Trimming left V 7 bases short and J 3 bases short, with 13 bases between. From germline, CDR1 is SNHLY and CDR2 FYNNEI. Here the CDR3 DNA reads TGTGCCAGCACGGGCGGGACGTATGGAAACACCATATATTTT. Translation: CASTGGTYGNTIYF.

This chain connects TRBV28 to TRBJ2-1, with 12 bases aligning to TRBD2. CDR1 and CDR2 (germline): MDHEN, SYDVKM. With 3 bases clipped from V and 9 bases from J, the junction kept 3 bases outside the gene matches. CDR3 size: 14 residues. The CDR3 region has the DNA TGTGCCAGCAGTTTTCTAGCGGGAGGGAGTGAGCAGTTCTTC. This codes for CASSFLAGGSEQFF.

The V gene is TRBV19, the J gene TRBJ2-5, with 9 bases that match TRBD1. This CDR3 has 19 residues. Losses at the gene ends were 5 bases for V and 2 bases for J; bases not matched to a gene: 18. Per the germline V gene, CDR1 is LNHDA and CDR2 is SQIVND (reference sequence). CDR3 nucleotide sequence: TGTGCCAGTAGTCCGGGACAGGGTAGGGTTAACCTGGGTCAAGAGACCCAGTACTTC. Protein: CASSPGQGRVNLGQETQYF.

The chain links TRBV10-2 to TRBJ2-7; 7 nucleotides align to TRBD2. There are 15 residues in the CDR3. The germline V gene has CDR1 WSHSY and CDR2 SAAADI. Germline trimming cut 6 bases from V and 5 bases from J; bases unmatched to any gene: 13. The DNA of the CDR3 is TGCGCCAGCAGGGAGGGAGGGCCTTTCCGCCACGAGCAGTACTTC. Protein sequence: CASREGGPFRHEQYF.

The chain has TRBV19 and TRBJ1-2; 8 positions match TRBD1. The CDR3 loop spans 17 amino acids. Trimming at V came to 1 base and at J to 8 bases, leaving 15 bases not matched to a gene. Germline lookup yields CDR1 LNHDA and CDR2 SQIVND (reference sequence). CDR3 protein: CASSIVVTGATRGGYTF. The CDR3 DNA reads as TGTGCCAGTAGTATAGTGGTGACAGGGGCTACGAGGGGAGGCTACACCTTC.

The V call is TRBV5-1, the J call TRBJ2-7; TRBD2 matches 8 bases. The CDR3 has 14 amino acids. V was clipped by 2 bases and J by 6 bases; unmatched bases: 7. CDR1 SGHRS and CDR2 YFSETQ come from the germline V gene. The CDR3 is CASSFGRAAGEQYF. CDR3 coding DNA: TGCGCCAGCAGCTTCGGGAGGGCCGCGGGCGAGCAGTACTTC.

V and J are TRBV6-5 and TRBJ1-5; 7 bases are shared with TRBD1. CDR1 and CDR2 (germline): MNHEY, SVGAGI. The V gene end was trimmed by 5 bases and the J gene end by 2 bases; junction bases not matched to a gene: 6. The CDR3 covers 15 residues. The DNA for the CDR3 is TGTGCCAGCAGTATGGGACAGTATGGCAATCAGCCCCAGCATTTT. This gives the protein CASSMGQYGNQPQHF.